A selection of T cell receptor beta chains follows, all from one sample in a study of cytomegalovirus exposure and HLA in healthy donors. Method: immunoSEQ multiplex PCR; TCRdb's copy keeps in-frame clones and lacks some. The table shows about 170,000 clones, with roughly 79% occurring only once. Sequences were obtained from PBMCs. These TCRs come from a woman aged 25 to 39 in good health and CMV-seropositive. Both conserved end residues are part of each CDR3. A D gene is named only where the DNA matches it firmly. For some rows the clone size is stated as once, few or many, or as a class when expanded; others skip it.

>TRBV7-7|NA|15|TRBJ2-5|TRBD2
CASSEGGGVGETQYF
TGTGCCAGCAGCGAAGGCGGGGGGGTGGGGGAGACCCAGTACTTC
>TRBV18|NA|14|TRBJ1-5|NA
CASSPGGGSQPQHF
TGTGCCAGCTCACCCGGCGGGGGCAGCCAGCCCCAGCATTTT
>TRBV6-1|few|14|TRBJ1-2|TRBD1
CASKIRTGSYGYTF
TGTGCCAGCAAAATAAGGACAGGGAGCTATGGCTACACCTTC
>TRBV18|NA|14|TRBJ1-2|NA
CASSPRGPGYGYTF
TGTGCCAGCTCACCACGGGGCCCCGGCTATGGCTACACCTTC
>TRBV4-3|NA|16|TRBJ1-5|NA
CASSQEWGATTHPQHF
TGCGCCAGCAGCCAAGAATGGGGCGCCACCACGCATCCCCAGCATTTT
>TRBV28|NA|13|TRBJ1-1|NA
CASSSHLNTEAFF
TGTGCCAGCAGTTCCCATTTGAACACTGAAGCTTTCTTT
>TRBV4-3|NA|17|TRBJ2-7|TRBD1
CASSQERGQGEPYEQYF
TGCGCCAGCAGCCAAGAACGAGGGCAGGGGGAGCCCTACGAGCAGTACTTC
>TRBV2|NA|14|TRBJ1-5|NA
CASRAMRVEQPQHF
TGTGCCAGCAGAGCCATGCGAGTAGAACAGCCCCAGCATTTT
>TRBV5-1|few|14|TRBJ1-6|NA
CASSLGGNNSPLHF
TGCGCCAGCAGCTTGGGAGGAAATAATTCACCCCTCCACTTT
>TRBV25-1|once|13|TRBJ2-1|NA
CASIGRQPNEQFF
TGTGCCAGCATAGGGAGGCAGCCTAATGAGCAGTTCTTC
>TRBV9|NA|17|TRBJ2-3|TRBD2
CASSLSGTSGFKDTQYF
TGTGCCAGCAGCTTATCCGGGACTAGCGGATTTAAAGATACGCAGTATTTT
>TRBV2|NA|13|TRBJ1-2|NA
CASHVEPPYGYTF
TGTGCCAGCCACGTTGAGCCTCCCTATGGCTACACCTTC